The TCR beta chain described here comes from a study of CD8+CD57+ T cells in acquired aplastic anemia (dated by TCRdb to 2016 to 2019). About the full investigation: On average, sorted CD4+ and CD8+ cells yielded about 3 ug of extracted DNA, with a range of roughly 0.18 to 30 ug. CD8+CD57+ expansion was defined as frequency above the mean frequency observed in healthy subjects. Study-wide conclusions, independent of this receptor: Fewer than 30 CD8+ CDR3 sequences were found in both patients and controls but appeared to be highly expressed in patients and within the immunodominant clones of the patients. CD8+ Simpson's diversity did not differ significantly between patients and healthy controls (P=0.060).

Trimming takes 0 bases off V and 10 bases off J; junction bases not matched to a gene: 4. The CDR3 covers 15 residues, taking in both the cysteine and the phenylalanine. The retained sequence is limited to the CDR3, 45 bases, with the frame set at the first base. In the germline V gene, CDR1 corresponds to SGHTS and CDR2 to YDEGEE. Flow cytometry had shown CD8+CD57+ cell expansion in the patients selected for sequencing. Severe acquired aplastic anemia was diagnosed in all patients according to International Study of Aplastic Anemia and Agranulocytosis and Camitta criteria. At the time blood was sampled, none of the patients had received any therapy. In the study, sorted CD4+ and CD8+ blood T cells from patients with severe aplastic anemia and from healthy subjects underwent deep sequencing of TCR repertoires. Patients were enrolled under clinicaltrials.gov protocols 00001620, 01623167, 00001397, 00071045, 00081523 and 00961064 in the USA. Ficoll-Paque density gradient centrifugation was used to isolate peripheral blood mononuclear cells. Before DNA was extracted, CD4+ and CD8+ T cells were sorted using either FACS or magnetic beads.

Profiling of TCR beta VDJ combinations and CDR3 sequences used genomic DNA as the template. An Illumina HiSeq 2000 was the platform used for TCR repertoire sequencing. In the authors' own workflow: TRBV/TRBJ rearrangement plots, CDR3 size and DJ length profiles, and Simpson's diversity index were used to assess repertoires. The immunodominant clone was defined as the most abundant DNA sequence in deep sequencing data. CDR3 amino acid sequences were screened for sharing across subjects and were compared with published repertoires and the VDJdb database. The raw public data were reprocessed by TCRdb itself: fastp quality trimming at Q25, MiXCR clonotype calling, in-frame beta chains only. For every CDR3 protein sequence, its rows merge into one entry that carries the most common genes and DNA. These V and J calls originate from TCRdb's pipeline instead of the authors' own analysis. The sample data list approximately 300,000 distinct CDR3 sequences, and under 60% of these were observed just once. The ten largest clones capture approximately 1.3% of the sample.

This clonotype was recorded many times. It lacks a known antigen. Within one base of it there is no much larger clone, and no base qualities were kept. The sample consisted of sorted CD4+, CD8+, or CD8+CD57+ T cells (not recorded which) from PBMCs. The TCR originated in a human donor with aplastic anemia. The chain couples TRBV5-8 to TRBJ2-1, and TRBD2 aligns with 13 junction nucleotides. The CDR3 loop reads CASSLGTSGGLEQFF. The base sequence is TGTGCCAGCAGCTTGGGGACTAGCGGGGGACTAGAGCAGTTCTTC.